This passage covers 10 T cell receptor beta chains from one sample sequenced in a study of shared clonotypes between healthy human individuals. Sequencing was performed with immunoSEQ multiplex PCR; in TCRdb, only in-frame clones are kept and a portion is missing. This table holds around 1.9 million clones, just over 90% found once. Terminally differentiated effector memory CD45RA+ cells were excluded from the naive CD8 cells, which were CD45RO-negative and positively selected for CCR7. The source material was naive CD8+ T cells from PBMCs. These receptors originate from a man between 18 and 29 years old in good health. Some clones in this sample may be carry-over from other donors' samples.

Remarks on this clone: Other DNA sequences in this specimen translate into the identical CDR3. CDR3 residues: CASSSQGTENYEQYF. In nucleotides, the CDR3 is TGTGCCAGCAGCTCCCAAGGGACGGAGAACTACGAGCAGTACTTC. The rearrangement links TRBV5-6 to TRBJ2-7, with D tentatively TRBD1 or TRBD2 (5 bases each). The CDR3 contains 15 residues. Germline V lookup: CDR1 SGHDT, CDR2 YYEEEE. The V gene lost 3 bases and the J gene lost 3 bases, with 16 bases spanning the gap.

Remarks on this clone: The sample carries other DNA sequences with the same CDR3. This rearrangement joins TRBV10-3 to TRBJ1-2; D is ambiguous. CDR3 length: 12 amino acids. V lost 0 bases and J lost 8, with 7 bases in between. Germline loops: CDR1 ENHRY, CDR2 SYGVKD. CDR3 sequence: CAISESGYGYTF. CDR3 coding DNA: TGTGCCATCAGTGAGTCGGGGTACGGCTACACCTTC.

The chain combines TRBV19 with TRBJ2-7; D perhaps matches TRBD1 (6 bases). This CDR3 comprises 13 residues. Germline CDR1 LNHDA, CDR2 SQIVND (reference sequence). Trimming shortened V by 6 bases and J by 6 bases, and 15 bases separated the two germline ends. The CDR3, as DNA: TGTGCCAGTAGACAGGGCAATAGAGCCGAGCAGTACTTC. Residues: CASRQGNRAEQYF. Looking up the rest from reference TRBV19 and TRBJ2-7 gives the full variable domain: DGGITQSPKYLFRKEGQNVTLSCEQNLNHDAMYWYRQDPGQGLRLIYYSQIVNDFQKGDIAEGYSVSREKKESFPLTVTSAQKNPTAFYLCASRQGNRAEQYFGPGTRLTVT.

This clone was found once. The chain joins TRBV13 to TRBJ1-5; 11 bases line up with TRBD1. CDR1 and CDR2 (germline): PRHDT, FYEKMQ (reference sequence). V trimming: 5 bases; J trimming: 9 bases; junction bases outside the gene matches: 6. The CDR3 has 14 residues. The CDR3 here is CASSIGTGGLPQHF. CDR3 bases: TGTGCCAGCAGCATCGGGACAGGGGGACTGCCCCAGCATTTT. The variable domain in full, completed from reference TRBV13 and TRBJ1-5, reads AAGVIQSPRHLIKEKRETATLKCYPIPRHDTVYWYQQGPGQDPQFLISFYEKMQSDKGSIPDRFSAQQFSDYHSELNMSSLELGDSALYFCASSIGTGGLPQHFGDGTRLSIL.

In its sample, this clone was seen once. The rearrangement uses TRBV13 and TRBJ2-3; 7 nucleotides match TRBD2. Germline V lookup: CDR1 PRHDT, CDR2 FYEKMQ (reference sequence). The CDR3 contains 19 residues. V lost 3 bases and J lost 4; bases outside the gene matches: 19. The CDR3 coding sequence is TGTGCCAGCAGCTTGTCTGAGATGATGGCGGGAGCACGAGCAGATACGCAGTATTTT. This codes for CASSLSEMMAGARADTQYF.

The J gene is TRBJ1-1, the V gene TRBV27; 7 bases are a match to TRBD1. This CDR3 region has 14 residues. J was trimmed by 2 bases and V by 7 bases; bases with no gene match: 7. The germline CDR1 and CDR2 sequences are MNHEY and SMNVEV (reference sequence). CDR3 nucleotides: TGTGCCAGCAACCCGACAGGGTTCAACACTGAAGCTTTCTTT. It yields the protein CASNPTGFNTEAFF.

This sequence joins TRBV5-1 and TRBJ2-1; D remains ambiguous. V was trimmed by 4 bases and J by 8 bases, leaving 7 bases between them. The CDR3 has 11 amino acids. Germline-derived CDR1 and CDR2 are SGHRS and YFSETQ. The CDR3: CASSTSHEQFF. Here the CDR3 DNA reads TGCGCCAGCAGCACCTCCCATGAGCAGTTCTTC.

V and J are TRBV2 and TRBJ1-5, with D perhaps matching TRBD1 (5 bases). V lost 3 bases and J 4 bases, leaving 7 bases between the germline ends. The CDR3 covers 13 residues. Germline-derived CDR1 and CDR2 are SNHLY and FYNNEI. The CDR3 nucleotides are TGTGCCAGCAGTGACAGGGCAAATCAGCCCCAGCATTTT. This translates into CASSDRANQPQHF.

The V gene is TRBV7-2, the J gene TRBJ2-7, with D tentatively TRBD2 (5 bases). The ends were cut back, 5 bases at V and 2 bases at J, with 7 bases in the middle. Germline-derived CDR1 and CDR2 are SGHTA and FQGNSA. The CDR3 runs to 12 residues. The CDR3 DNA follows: TGTGCCAGCAGCCACGGGGCCTACGAGCAGTACTTC. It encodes CASSHGAYEQYF.

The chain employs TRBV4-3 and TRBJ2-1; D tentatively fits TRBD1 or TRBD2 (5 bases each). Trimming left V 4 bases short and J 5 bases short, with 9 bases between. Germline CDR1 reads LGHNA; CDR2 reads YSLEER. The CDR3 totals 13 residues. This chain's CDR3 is CASSRLGDNEQFF. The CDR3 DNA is TGCGCCAGCAGCCGGCTGGGGGACAATGAGCAGTTCTTC.